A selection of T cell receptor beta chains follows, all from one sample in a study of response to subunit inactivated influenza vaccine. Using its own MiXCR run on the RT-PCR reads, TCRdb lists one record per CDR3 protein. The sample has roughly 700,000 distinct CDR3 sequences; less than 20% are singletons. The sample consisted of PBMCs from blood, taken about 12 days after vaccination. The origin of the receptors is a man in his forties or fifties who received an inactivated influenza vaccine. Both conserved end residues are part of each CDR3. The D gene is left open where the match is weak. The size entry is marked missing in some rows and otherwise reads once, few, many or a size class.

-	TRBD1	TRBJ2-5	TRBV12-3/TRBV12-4	CASAGTVQETQYF	TGTGCCAGCGCCGGGACAGTTCAAGAGACCCAGTACTTC
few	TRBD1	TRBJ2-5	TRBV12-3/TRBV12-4	CASTPGQFQETQYF	TGTGCCAGCACCCCGGGACAGTTCCAAGAGACCCAGTACTTC
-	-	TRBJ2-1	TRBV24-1	CATSDFRTVIF	TGTGCCACCAGTGATTTCAGGACAGTAATCTTC
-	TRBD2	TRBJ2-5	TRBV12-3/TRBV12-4	CASSAYSGRGETQYF	TGTGCCAGCAGTGCCTATAGCGGGAGGGGAGAGACCCAGTACTTC
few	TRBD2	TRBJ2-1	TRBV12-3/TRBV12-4	CASSFVGSGHNEQFF	TGTGCCAGCAGTTTTGTAGGTAGCGGGCACAATGAGCAGTTCTTC
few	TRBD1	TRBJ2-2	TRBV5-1	CASIRDSWDTGELFF	TGCGCCAGCATCCGGGACAGCTGGGACACCGGGGAGCTGTTTTTT
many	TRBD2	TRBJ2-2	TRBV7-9	CASSLPGGRYTGELFF	TGTGCCAGCAGCTTACCGGGAGGGCGTTACACCGGGGAGCTGTTTTTT
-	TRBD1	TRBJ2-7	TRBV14	CASSLAGQGAYWGYEQYF	TGTGCCAGCAGCCTCGCAGGACAGGGGGCTTACTGGGGGTACGAGCAGTACTTC
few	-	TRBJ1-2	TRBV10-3	CAISNRIDYTF	TGTGCCATCTCAAACAGGATAGACTACACCTTC
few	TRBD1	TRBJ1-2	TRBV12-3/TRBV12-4	CASRVGGGAGYTF	TGTGCCAGCAGAGTAGGGGGCGGGGCTGGCTACACCTTC
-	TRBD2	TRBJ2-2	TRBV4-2	CASSQDLGRTSGTGELFF	TGTGCCAGCAGCCAAGATCTCGGGAGGACGTCGGGCACCGGGGAGCTGTTTTTT
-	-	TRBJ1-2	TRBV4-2	CASGPGQGRGFYGYTF	TGTGCCAGCGGCCCGGGGCAGGGTCGGGGATTCTATGGCTACACCTTC
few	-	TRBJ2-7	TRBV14	CASSPRLKTYEQYF	TGTGCCAGCAGCCCTCGACTCAAAACCTACGAGCAGTACTTC
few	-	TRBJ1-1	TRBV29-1	CSVLPSASEAFF	TGCAGCGTTCTACCTTCGGCCTCTGAAGCTTTCTTT
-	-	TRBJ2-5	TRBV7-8	CASSFFLGRDNQETQYF	TGTGCCAGCAGCTTCTTTCTGGGTCGCGACAACCAAGAGACCCAGTACTTC
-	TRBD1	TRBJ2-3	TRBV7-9	CASSLNPGQGTDTQYF	TGTGCCAGCAGCTTAAATCCCGGACAGGGGACAGATACGCAGTATTTT
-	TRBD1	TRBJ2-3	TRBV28	CASSLGTGGPDTQYF	TGTGCCAGCAGTTTAGGGACAGGAGGGCCAGATACGCAGTATTTT
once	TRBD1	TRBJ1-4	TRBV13	CASSSRDRTNEKLFF	TGTGCCAGCAGCTCCAGGGACAGAACTAATGAAAAACTGTTTTTT
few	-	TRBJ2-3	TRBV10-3	CAISDLGDTQYF	TGTGCCATCAGTGACCTAGGAGATACGCAGTATTTT
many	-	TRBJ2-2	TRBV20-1	CSARDFSNTGELFF	TGCAGTGCTAGGGACTTTTCGAACACCGGGGAGCTGTTTTTT
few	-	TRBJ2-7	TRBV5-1	CASSSAAAGHYEQYF	TGCGCCAGCAGCTCCGCGGCAGCGGGTCACTACGAGCAGTACTTC
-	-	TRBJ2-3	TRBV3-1	CASSTTGPFTDTQYF	TGTGCCAGCAGCACGACTGGACCTTTCACAGATACGCAGTATTTT
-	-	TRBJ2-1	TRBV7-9	CATRGFGGYNEQFF	TGTGCCACGAGAGGATTCGGGGGTTACAATGAGCAGTTCTTC
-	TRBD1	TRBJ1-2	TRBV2	CASSEGQGHLYGYTF	TGTGCCAGCAGTGAAGGACAGGGGCATCTCTATGGCTACACCTTC
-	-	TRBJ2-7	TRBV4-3	CASSQDPGQYEQYF	TGCGCCAGCAGCCAAGATCCCGGACAGTACGAGCAGTACTTC
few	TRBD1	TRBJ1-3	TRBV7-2	CASSLNRGNTIYF	TGTGCCAGCAGCCTCAACAGGGGTAACACCATATATTTT
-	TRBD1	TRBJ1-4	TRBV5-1	CASSDGTANEKLFF	TGCGCCAGCAGCGACGGGACAGCTAATGAAAAACTGTTTTTT
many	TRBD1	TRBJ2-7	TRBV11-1	CASRPGQGATYEQYF	TGTGCCAGCAGACCGGGACAGGGGGCGACCTACGAGCAGTACTTC
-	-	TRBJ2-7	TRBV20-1	CSARGDRNPYEQYF	TGCAGTGCCCGAGGGGACCGGAACCCCTACGAGCAGTACTTC
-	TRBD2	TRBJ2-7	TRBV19	CASSGGLAHGEQYF	TGTGCCAGTAGTGGGGGACTAGCTCATGGCGAGCAGTACTTC
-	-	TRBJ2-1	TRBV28	CASSLLSGSPYNEQFF	TGTGCCAGCAGTTTATTATCCGGTTCCCCCTACAATGAGCAGTTCTTC
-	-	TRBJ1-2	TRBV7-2	CASSQTRRGYGYTF	TGTGCCAGCAGCCAGACTCGAAGGGGATATGGCTACACCTTC
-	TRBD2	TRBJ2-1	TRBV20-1	CSARDTGGGMYEQFF	TGCAGTGCTAGAGATACGGGGGGTGGTATGTATGAGCAGTTCTTC
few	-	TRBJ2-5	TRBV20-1	CSARGVRGETQYF	TGCAGTGCTAGAGGTGTCAGGGGAGAGACCCAGTACTTC
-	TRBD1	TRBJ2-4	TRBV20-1	CSAYGQGGEKNIQYF	TGCAGTGCTTACGGACAGGGGGGTGAGAAAAACATTCAGTACTTC
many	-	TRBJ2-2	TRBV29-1	CSVFPGTGELFF	TGCAGCGTATTCCCCGGGACCGGGGAGCTGTTTTTT
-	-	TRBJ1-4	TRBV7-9	CASAVGGTNEKLFF	TGTGCCAGCGCGGTGGGGGGCACTAATGAAAAACTGTTTTTT
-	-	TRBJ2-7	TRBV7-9	CASSLSWGTPHEQYF	TGTGCCAGCAGCTTATCGTGGGGGACACCCCACGAGCAGTACTTC
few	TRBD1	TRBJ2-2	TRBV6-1	CVSRGQGITGELFF	TGTGTCAGCAGAGGACAGGGGATCACCGGGGAGCTGTTTTTT
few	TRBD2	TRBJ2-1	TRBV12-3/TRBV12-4	CASVRRGSYNEQFF	TGTGCCAGCGTCAGGCGGGGGTCCTACAATGAGCAGTTCTTC
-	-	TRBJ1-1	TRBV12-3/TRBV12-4	CASSRVGGTEAFF	TGTGCCAGCAGCAGGGTGGGGGGCACTGAAGCTTTCTTT
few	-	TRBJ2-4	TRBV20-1	CSARETTKNIQYF	TGCAGTGCTAGAGAAACCACCAAAAACATTCAGTACTTC
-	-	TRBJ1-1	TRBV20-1	CSAIPFTEAFF	TGCAGTGCAATACCTTTCACTGAAGCTTTCTTT
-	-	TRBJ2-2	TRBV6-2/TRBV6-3	CASGYSRVGLNTGELFF	TGTGCCAGCGGTTACTCGAGAGTTGGACTTAACACCGGGGAGCTGTTTTTT
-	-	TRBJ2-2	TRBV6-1	CASNHGVLISNTGELFF	TGTGCCAGCAACCACGGGGTCTTAATCTCGAACACCGGGGAGCTGTTTTTT
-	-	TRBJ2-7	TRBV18	CASSLDMVPYEQYF	TGTGCCAGCTCACTTGACATGGTCCCCTACGAGCAGTACTTC
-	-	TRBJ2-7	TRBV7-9	CASSPPYFDEQYF	TGTGCCAGCAGCCCGCCATACTTCGACGAGCAGTACTTC
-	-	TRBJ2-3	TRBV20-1	CSARRASGTTDTQYF	TGCAGTGCTAGGCGGGCTTCCGGGACCACAGATACGCAGTATTTT